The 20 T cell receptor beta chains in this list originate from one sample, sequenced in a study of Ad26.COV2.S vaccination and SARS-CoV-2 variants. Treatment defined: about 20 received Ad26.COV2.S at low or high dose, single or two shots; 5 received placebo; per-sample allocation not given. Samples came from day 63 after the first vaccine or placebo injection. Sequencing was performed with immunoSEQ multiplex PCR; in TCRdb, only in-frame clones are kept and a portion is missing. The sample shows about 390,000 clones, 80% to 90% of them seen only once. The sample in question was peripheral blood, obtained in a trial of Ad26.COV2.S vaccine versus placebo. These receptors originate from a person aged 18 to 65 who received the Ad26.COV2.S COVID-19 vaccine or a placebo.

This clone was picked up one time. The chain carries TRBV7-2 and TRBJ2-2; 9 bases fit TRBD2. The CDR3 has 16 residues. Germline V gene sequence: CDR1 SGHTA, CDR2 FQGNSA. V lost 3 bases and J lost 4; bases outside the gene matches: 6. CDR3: CASSFYAGGLTGELFF. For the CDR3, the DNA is TGTGCCAGCAGCTTCTACGCGGGGGGGCTCACCGGGGAGCTGTTTTTT.

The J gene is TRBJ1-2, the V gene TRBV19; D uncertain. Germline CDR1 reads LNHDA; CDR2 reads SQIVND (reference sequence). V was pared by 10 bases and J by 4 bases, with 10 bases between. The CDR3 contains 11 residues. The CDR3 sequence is CATYGVYGYTF. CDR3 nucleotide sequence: TGTGCCACCTACGGAGTCTATGGCTACACCTTC.

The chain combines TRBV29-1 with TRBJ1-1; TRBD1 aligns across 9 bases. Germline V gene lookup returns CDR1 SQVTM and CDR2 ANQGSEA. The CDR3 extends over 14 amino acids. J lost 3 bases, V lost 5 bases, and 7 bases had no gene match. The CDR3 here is CSVTQQGAYTEAFF. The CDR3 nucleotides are TGCAGCGTTACGCAACAGGGGGCTTACACTGAAGCTTTCTTT.

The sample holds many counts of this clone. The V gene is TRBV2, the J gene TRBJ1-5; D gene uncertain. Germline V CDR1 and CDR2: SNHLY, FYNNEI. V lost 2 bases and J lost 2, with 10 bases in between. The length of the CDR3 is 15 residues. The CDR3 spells CASSERRYGNQPQHF. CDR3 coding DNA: TGTGCCAGCAGTGAAAGGAGATACGGCAATCAGCCCCAGCATTTT.

The DNA for the CDR3 is TGTGCCAGCTCACCACCGGACAGGGTTGATACCGGGGAGCTGTTTTTT. Translation gives CASSPPDRVDTGELFF. The chain carries TRBV18 and TRBJ2-2, with 8 bases lining up with TRBD1. The CDR3 is made up of 16 amino acids. The germline CDR1 and CDR2 sequences are KGHSH and LQKENI. Trimming cost V 0 bases and J 5 bases; bases outside gene matches: 5.

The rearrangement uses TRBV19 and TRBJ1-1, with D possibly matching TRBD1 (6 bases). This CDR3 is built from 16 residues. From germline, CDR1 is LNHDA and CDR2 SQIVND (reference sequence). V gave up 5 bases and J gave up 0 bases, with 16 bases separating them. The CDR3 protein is CASSPRPGQMNTEAFF. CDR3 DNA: TGTGCCAGTAGTCCACGACCCGGACAGATGAACACTGAAGCTTTCTTT.

CDR3 protein: CASSTYQRTGAIYEQYF. The CDR3, as DNA: TGTGCCAGTAGTACCTACCAGAGGACAGGGGCTATATACGAGCAGTACTTC. The chain links TRBV19 to TRBJ2-7; 9 bases agree with TRBD1. V lost 4 bases, J lost 4 bases, and 14 bases stayed unmatched. CDR1 LNHDA and CDR2 SQIVND come from the germline V gene (reference sequence). The CDR3 totals 17 residues.

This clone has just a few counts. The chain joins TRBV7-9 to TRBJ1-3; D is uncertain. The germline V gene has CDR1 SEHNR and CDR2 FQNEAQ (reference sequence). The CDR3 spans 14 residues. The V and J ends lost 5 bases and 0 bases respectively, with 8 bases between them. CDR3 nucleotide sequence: TGTGCCAGCAGCGGCAGGAGCTCTGGAAACACCATATATTTT. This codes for CASSGRSSGNTIYF.

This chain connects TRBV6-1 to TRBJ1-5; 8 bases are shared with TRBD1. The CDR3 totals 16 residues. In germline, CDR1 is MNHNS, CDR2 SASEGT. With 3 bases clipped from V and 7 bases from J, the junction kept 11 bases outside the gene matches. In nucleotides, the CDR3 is TGTGCCAGCAGTGACAGGGACAGGTCCCCCGGGCAGCCCCAGCATTTT. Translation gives CASSDRDRSPGQPQHF.

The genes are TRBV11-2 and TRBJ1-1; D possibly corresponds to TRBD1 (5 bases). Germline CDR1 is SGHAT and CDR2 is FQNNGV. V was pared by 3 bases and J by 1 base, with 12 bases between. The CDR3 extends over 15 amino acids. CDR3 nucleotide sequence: TGTGCCAGCAGCTTTCAGGGTCGGGGGAACACTGAAGCTTTCTTT. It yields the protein CASSFQGRGNTEAFF.

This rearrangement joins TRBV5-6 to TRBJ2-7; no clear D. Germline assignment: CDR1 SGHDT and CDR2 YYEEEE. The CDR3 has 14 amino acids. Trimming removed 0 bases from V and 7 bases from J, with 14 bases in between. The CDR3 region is CASSLVGLVGEQYF. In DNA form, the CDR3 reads TGTGCCAGCAGCTTGGTAGGGCTTGTAGGGGAGCAGTACTTC.

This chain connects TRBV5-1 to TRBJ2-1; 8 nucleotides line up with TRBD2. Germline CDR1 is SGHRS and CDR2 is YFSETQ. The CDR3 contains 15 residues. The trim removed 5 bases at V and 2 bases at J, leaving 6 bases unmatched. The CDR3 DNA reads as TGCGCCAGCAGTTATAGCGGGGACCCCTACAATGAGCAGTTCTTC. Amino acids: CASSYSGDPYNEQFF.

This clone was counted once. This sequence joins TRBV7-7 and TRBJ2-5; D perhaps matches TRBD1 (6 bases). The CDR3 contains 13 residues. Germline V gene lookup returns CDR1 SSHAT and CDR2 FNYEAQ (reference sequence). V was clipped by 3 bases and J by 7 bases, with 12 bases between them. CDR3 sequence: CASSLSGAGTQYF. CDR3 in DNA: TGTGCCAGCAGCTTGTCAGGGGCCGGGACCCAGTACTTC.

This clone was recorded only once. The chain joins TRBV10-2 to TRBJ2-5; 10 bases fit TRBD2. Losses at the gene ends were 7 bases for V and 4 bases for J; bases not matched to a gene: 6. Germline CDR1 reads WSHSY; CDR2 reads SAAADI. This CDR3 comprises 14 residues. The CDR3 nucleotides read TGCGCCAGCACCGGACTAGCGGTAGGAGAGACCCAGTACTTC. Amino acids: CASTGLAVGETQYF.

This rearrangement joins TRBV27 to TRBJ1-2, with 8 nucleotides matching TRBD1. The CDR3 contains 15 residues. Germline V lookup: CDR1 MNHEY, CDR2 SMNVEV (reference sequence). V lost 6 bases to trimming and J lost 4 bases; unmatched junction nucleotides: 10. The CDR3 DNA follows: TGTGCCAGCAGCCGCGGACAGGGCACTCCCTATGGCTACACCTTC. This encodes CASSRGQGTPYGYTF.

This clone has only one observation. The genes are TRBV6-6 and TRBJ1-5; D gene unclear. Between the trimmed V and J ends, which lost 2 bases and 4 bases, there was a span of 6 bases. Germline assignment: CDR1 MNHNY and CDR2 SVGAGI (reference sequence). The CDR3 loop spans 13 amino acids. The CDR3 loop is CASSYPENQPQHF. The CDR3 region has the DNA TGTGCCAGCAGTTACCCCGAGAATCAGCCCCAGCATTTT.

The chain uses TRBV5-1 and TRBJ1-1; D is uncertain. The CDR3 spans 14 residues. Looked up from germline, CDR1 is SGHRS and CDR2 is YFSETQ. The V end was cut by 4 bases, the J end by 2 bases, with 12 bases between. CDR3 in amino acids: CASSPSGINTEAFF. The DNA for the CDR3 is TGCGCCAGCAGCCCGTCGGGGATAAACACTGAAGCTTTCTTT.

The chain's CDR3 is CASSYAQTGPGNTIYF. For the CDR3, the DNA is TGTGCCAGCAGTTACGCACAGACAGGGCCTGGAAACACCATATATTTT. The rearrangement joins TRBV6-5 to TRBJ1-3, with 7 bases that match TRBD1. The CDR3 consists of 16 residues. The V segment lost 2 bases and the J segment 2 bases; nucleotides outside the gene matches: 6. The germline gives CDR1 MNHEY, CDR2 SVGAGI.

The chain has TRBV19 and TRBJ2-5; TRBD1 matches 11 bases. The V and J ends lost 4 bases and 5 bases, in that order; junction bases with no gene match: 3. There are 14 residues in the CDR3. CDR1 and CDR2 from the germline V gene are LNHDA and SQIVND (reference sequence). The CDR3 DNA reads TGTGCCAGTAGTACGGACAGGGGGCGGGAGACCCAGTACTTC. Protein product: CASSTDRGRETQYF.

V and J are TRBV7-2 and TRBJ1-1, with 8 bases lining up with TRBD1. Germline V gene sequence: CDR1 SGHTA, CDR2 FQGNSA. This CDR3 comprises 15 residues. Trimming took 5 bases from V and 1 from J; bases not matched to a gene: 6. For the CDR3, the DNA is TGTGCCAGCAGCGCACAGGGGGACCAGAACACTGAAGCTTTCTTT. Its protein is CASSAQGDQNTEAFF. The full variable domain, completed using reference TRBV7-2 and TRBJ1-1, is GAGVSQSPSNKVTEKGKDVELRCDPISGHTALYWYRQSLGQGLEFLIYFQGNSAPDKSGLPSDRFSAERTGGSVSTLTIQRTQQEDSAVYLCASSAQGDQNTEAFFGQGTRLTVV.